This TCR beta chain appears in the sequencing data of a study of blood T cells in healthy people across ages. The CDR3 loop spans 15 amino acids. Germline V gene lookup returns CDR1 SGHTA and CDR2 FQGNSA. With 1 base removed from V and 2 bases from J, the gap between germline ends came to 11 bases. Together with a sample-barcoded 5' primer, a J-beta primer mix was included in a second PCR lasting roughly 6 to 12 cycles. TCRdb itself ran the 5' RACE reads through MiXCR, one entry per CDR3 protein. The table records 750,000 to 1,000,000 distinct CDR3 sequences, 25% to 30% of them present only once. Drawn from each donor were around 9.1 milliliters of peripheral blood. The same sample was also used in a study of T cells of mothers and their children. That report adds: The study found thymic selection shapes TCR recombination output similarly in related and unrelated pairs. Normalized overlap was always slightly, never significantly, higher in related than unrelated mother-child pairs.

This sequence joins TRBV7-2 and TRBJ1-1, with D possibly being TRBD1 (5 bases). The sample comprised blood. The receptor comes from a middle-aged woman in good health. CDR3 sequence: CASSLVGDPNTEAFF. The CDR3 DNA follows: TGTGCCAGCAGCTTAGTGGGGGACCCCAACACTGAAGCTTTCTTT. The complete variable domain, with remaining parts taken from reference TRBV7-2 and TRBJ1-1, reads GAGVSQSPSNKVTEKGKDVELRCDPISGHTALYWYRQSLGQGLEFLIYFQGNSAPDKSGLPSDRFSAERTGGSVSTLTIQRTQQEDSAVYLCASSLVGDPNTEAFFGQGTRLTVV.